The 24 T cell receptor beta chains below all came from one sample that was sequenced in a study of shared clonotypes between healthy human individuals. CD45RO-negative cells were positively selected for CCR7, leaving out terminally differentiated effector memory CD45RA+ cells. This table comes from immunoSEQ multiplex PCR, and its TCRdb copy is limited to in-frame clones, with some not included. This table has about 580,000 clones, roughly 98% appearing once. Sample: naive CD8+ T cells sorted from blood. Every receptor here comes from a man aged 25 to 45 in good health.

The chain recombines TRBV6-6 with TRBJ2-1; D is unclear. CDR1 MNHNY and CDR2 SVGAGI come from the germline V gene (reference sequence). The CDR3 sequence is 15 residues long. V lost 10 bases, J lost 0 bases, and 16 bases lay in between. The chain's CDR3 is CATTLPQSSYNEQFF. As DNA, the CDR3 is TGTGCCACCACCCTTCCCCAGAGCTCCTACAATGAGCAGTTCTTC.

V and J are TRBV6-1 and TRBJ2-1; TRBD2 matches 7 bases. In germline, CDR1 is MNHNS, CDR2 SASEGT. The CDR3 is made up of 12 amino acids. V gave up 10 bases and J gave up 10 bases; unmatched junction bases: 10. CDR3 nucleotide sequence: TGTGCCACACGGACTAGGGGAGGGGAGCAGTTCTTC. Protein: CATRTRGGEQFF.

The chain links TRBV29-1 to TRBJ2-7; D not certain. Deletions cut 6 bases from V and 2 bases from J, with 11 bases between. The germline CDR1 and CDR2 sequences are SQVTM and ANQGSEA. This CDR3 comprises 12 residues. CDR3 coding DNA: TGCAGCGTAATAACAGAAACCTACGAGCAGTACTTC. Translating it yields CSVITETYEQYF.

The chain uses TRBV7-8 and TRBJ2-5; unclear D gene. The CDR3 consists of 15 residues. V lost 1 base to trimming and J lost 0 bases, with 9 bases between them. The germline gives CDR1 SGHVS, CDR2 FQNEAQ. The CDR3 is CASSLGSSYQETQYF. DNA of the CDR3: TGTGCCAGCAGCTTAGGGTCAAGTTACCAAGAGACCCAGTACTTC.

The rearrangement joins TRBV7-9 to TRBJ2-7, with 9 bases lining up with TRBD2. The CDR3 consists of 14 residues. The J segment lost 5 bases and the V segment lost 6 bases, leaving 8 bases of the junction unmatched. From germline, CDR1 is SEHNR and CDR2 FQNEAQ (reference sequence). The CDR3 reads CASSPGGRADEQYF. In DNA, the CDR3 is TGTGCCAGCAGTCCAGGCGGGAGGGCCGACGAGCAGTACTTC.

The chain links TRBV7-9 to TRBJ2-7; D is ambiguous. Trimming shortened V by 1 base and J by 1 base, and 11 bases separated the two germline ends. Germline loops: CDR1 SEHNR, CDR2 FQNEAQ (reference sequence). The CDR3 length is 15 residues. The CDR3 loop reads CASSLVGSTSYEQYF. The CDR3 DNA follows: TGTGCCAGCAGCTTAGTGGGCAGCACTTCCTACGAGCAGTACTTC.

The rearrangement uses TRBV29-1 and TRBJ2-3; 7 bases align to TRBD1. The CDR3 has 19 amino acids. Germline-derived CDR1 and CDR2 are SQVTM and ANQGSEA. The trim removed 4 bases at V and 0 bases at J, leaving 19 bases unmatched. This chain's CDR3 is CSVAGLTGISAWSTDTQYF. CDR3 DNA sequence: TGCAGCGTTGCGGGATTGACAGGGATCTCCGCATGGAGCACAGATACGCAGTATTTT.

The count of this clone is one. V is TRBV5-6 and J is TRBJ2-3, with 10 bases identical to TRBD1. The CDR3 length is 17 residues. V gave up 4 bases and J gave up 2 bases; unmatched junction bases: 10. Germline V lookup: CDR1 SGHDT, CDR2 YYEEEE. The CDR3 spells CASSHPGTGANTDTQYF. The CDR3 bases are TGTGCCAGCAGCCACCCCGGGACAGGGGCCAACACAGATACGCAGTATTTT.

The rearrangement joins TRBV7-6 to TRBJ2-7, with 12 bases matching TRBD1. This CDR3 has 17 amino acids. In germline, CDR1 is SGHVS, CDR2 FNYEAQ. Germline trimming cut 1 base from V and 4 bases from J; bases unmatched to any gene: 8. The CDR3 DNA reads TGTGCCAGCAGCTTAGGGCCGGGACAGGGGGCTGATTACGAGCAGTACTTC. It yields the protein CASSLGPGQGADYEQYF. The entire variable domain, with the rest obtained from reference TRBV7-6 and TRBJ2-7, is as follows: GAGVSQSPRYKVTKRGQDVALRCDPISGHVSLYWYRQALGQGPEFLTYFNYEAQQDKSGLPNDRFSAERPEGSISTLTIQRTEQRDSAMYRCASSLGPGQGADYEQYFGPGTRLTVT.

The genes are TRBV10-3 and TRBJ2-7; 7 positions match TRBD1. The CDR3 sequence is 14 residues long. V was clipped by 0 bases and J by 3 bases; unmatched bases: 2. Germline CDR1 reads ENHRY; CDR2 reads SYGVKD. Written as DNA, the CDR3 is TGTGCCATCAGTGAGTCCCGGGACAGCTACGAGCAGTACTTC. This encodes CAISESRDSYEQYF.

The rearrangement joins TRBV29-1 to TRBJ2-1; TRBD1 might be the D (6 bases). Between the trimmed V and J ends, which lost 7 bases and 9 bases, there was a span of 10 bases. This CDR3 has 10 residues. Germline lookup yields CDR1 SQVTM and CDR2 ANQGSEA. The CDR3 bases are TGCAGCGGGGGGCTCAGTGAGCAGTTCTTC. Amino acid sequence: CSGGLSEQFF.

The chain recombines TRBV19 with TRBJ2-1; TRBD2 aligns across 13 bases. The CDR3 consists of 18 residues. In germline, CDR1 is LNHDA, CDR2 SQIVND (reference sequence). The trim removed 5 bases at V and 0 bases at J, leaving 7 bases unmatched. Here the CDR3 reads CASSAGTSGMSSYNEQFF. CDR3 coding DNA: TGTGCCAGTAGTGCCGGGACTAGCGGGATGAGCTCCTACAATGAGCAGTTCTTC.

This chain connects TRBV2 to TRBJ2-7; 8 bases agree with TRBD2. This CDR3 has 13 amino acids. V was clipped by 8 bases and J by 4 bases; unmatched bases: 7. Germline CDR1 is SNHLY and CDR2 is FYNNEI. CDR3 sequence: CASDPSGSYEQYF. CDR3 in DNA: TGTGCCAGCGACCCAAGCGGGAGTTACGAGCAGTACTTC.

The rearrangement joins TRBV27 to TRBJ2-1; weak D call: TRBD1 (7 bases). V lost 7 bases, J lost 9 bases, and 10 bases lay in between. CDR3 length: 11 residues. CDR1 MNHEY and CDR2 SMNVEV come from the germline V gene (reference sequence). The DNA for the CDR3 is TGTGCCAGCACCCAGGGGGGTGAGCAGTTCTTC. As protein: CASTQGGEQFF.

The genes are TRBV5-1 and TRBJ2-1; 10 bases line up with TRBD2. Germline loops: CDR1 SGHRS, CDR2 YFSETQ. This CDR3 comprises 16 residues. Losses at the gene ends were 4 bases for V and 3 bases for J; bases not matched to a gene: 7. Here the CDR3 reads CASSTRTSGGYNEQFF. CDR3 sequence (DNA): TGCGCCAGCAGCACCCGGACTAGCGGAGGCTACAATGAGCAGTTCTTC.

The CDR3 region has the DNA TGTGCCACCAACAGACGATTTTCGAAGGAGCCCCAGCATTTT. It translates to CATNRRFSKEPQHF. The rearrangement links TRBV7-8 to TRBJ1-5; D unclear. CDR1 and CDR2 from the germline V gene are SGHVS and FQNEAQ. Trimming cost V 10 bases and J 8 bases, with 21 bases left between them. The CDR3 length is 14 residues. The full variable domain, with the rest looked up from reference TRBV7-8 and TRBJ1-5, is GAGVSQSPRYKVAKRGQDVALRCDPISGHVSLFWYQQALGQGPEFLTYFQNEAQLDKSGLPSDRFFAERPEGSVSTLKIQRTQQEDSAVYLCATNRRFSKEPQHFGDGTRLSIL.

The V gene is TRBV6-5, the J gene TRBJ1-1; TRBD1 aligns across 8 bases. J was trimmed by 8 bases and V by 10 bases; bases with no gene match: 15. Germline V gives CDR1 MNHEY, CDR2 SVGAGI. The CDR3 covers 14 residues. CDR3 region: CATTLLTGDGEAFF. The CDR3 DNA follows: TGTGCCACCACCTTGTTGACAGGGGACGGCGAAGCTTTCTTT.

The genes are TRBV7-9 and TRBJ2-7, with D possibly TRBD2 on 5 matching bases. The CDR3 contains 17 residues. V dropped 3 bases and J dropped 0 bases, with 18 bases sitting between them. CDR1 SEHNR and CDR2 FQNEAQ come from the germline V gene (reference sequence). The CDR3 DNA follows: TGTGCCAGCAGCTTGGACCCATCTGTAGCGCACTCCTACGAGCAGTACTTC. This codes for CASSLDPSVAHSYEQYF.

The chain employs TRBV7-8 and TRBJ2-3; TRBD2 aligns across 9 bases. CDR3 length: 14 amino acids. The ends lost 5 bases at V and 1 base at J; junction bases unmatched: 1. CDR1 is SGHVS and CDR2 is FQNEAQ in the germline V gene. As DNA, the CDR3 is TGTGCCAGCAGCCGGACTAGCGGCACAGATACGCAGTATTTT. Protein: CASSRTSGTDTQYF.

The chain couples TRBV10-3 to TRBJ2-7; either TRBD1 or TRBD2 may fit D (5 bases each). This CDR3 spans 17 amino acids. Germline lookup yields CDR1 ENHRY and CDR2 SYGVKD. Trimming removed 2 bases at V and 4 bases at J, with 21 bases between. The CDR3 loop is CAISERTVRSQGYEQYF. CDR3 bases: TGTGCCATCAGTGAGAGGACTGTCCGGAGCCAGGGTTACGAGCAGTACTTC.

J is TRBJ2-6 and V is TRBV9; TRBD1 might be the D (6 bases). With 0 bases removed from V and 4 bases from J, the gap between germline ends came to 11 bases. CDR1 and CDR2 (germline): SGDLS, YYNGEE. This CDR3 contains 16 residues. The DNA for the CDR3 is TGTGCCAGCAGCGTAGACAGGGTGAGCGGGGCCAACGTCCTGACTTTC. Protein: CASSVDRVSGANVLTF.

The rearrangement joins TRBV18 to TRBJ2-7; D gene unclear. Germline CDR1 KGHSH, CDR2 LQKENI. V shed 0 bases and J shed 1 base, with 7 bases lying between them. The CDR3 totals 14 residues. CDR3 in DNA: TGTGCCAGCTCACCACCGGTGGGTTCCTACGAGCAGTACTTC. Its protein is CASSPPVGSYEQYF. The whole variable domain, remainder taken from reference TRBV18 and TRBJ2-7, is NAGVMQNPRHLVRRRGQEARLRCSPMKGHSHVYWYRQLPEEGLKFMVYLQKENIIDESGMPKERFSAEFPKEGPSILRIQQVVRGDSAAYFCASSPPVGSYEQYFGPGTRLTVT.

The chain combines TRBV25-1 with TRBJ1-1, with a tentative D call TRBD1 (6 bases). CDR1 and CDR2 from the germline V gene are MGHDK and SYGVNS. Trimming removed 0 bases at V and 0 bases at J, with 11 bases between. The CDR3 is made up of 16 amino acids. Written as DNA, the CDR3 is TGTGCCAGCAGTGAATATAGATCAGGGGTGAACACTGAAGCTTTCTTT. This sequence encodes CASSEYRSGVNTEAFF.

The chain couples TRBV7-9 to TRBJ1-2; 8 bases agree with TRBD1. There are 15 residues in the CDR3. V lost 4 bases, J lost 4 bases, and 8 bases stayed unmatched. Germline V gene sequence: CDR1 SEHNR, CDR2 FQNEAQ (reference sequence). In nucleotides, the CDR3 is TGTGCCAGCAGCTATCCGACAGGGGAGGTCTATGGCTACACCTTC. Protein product: CASSYPTGEVYGYTF.